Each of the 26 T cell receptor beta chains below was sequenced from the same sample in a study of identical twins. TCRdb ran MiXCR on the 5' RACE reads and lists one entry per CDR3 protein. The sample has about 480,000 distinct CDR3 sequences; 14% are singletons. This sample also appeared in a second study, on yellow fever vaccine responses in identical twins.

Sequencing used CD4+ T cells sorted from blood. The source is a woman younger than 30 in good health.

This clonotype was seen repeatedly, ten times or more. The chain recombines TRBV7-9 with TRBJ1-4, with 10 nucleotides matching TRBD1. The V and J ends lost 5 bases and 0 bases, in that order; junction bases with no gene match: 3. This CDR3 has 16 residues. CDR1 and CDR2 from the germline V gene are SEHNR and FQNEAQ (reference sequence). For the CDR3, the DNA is TGTGCCAGCAGCCGCGGACAGGGGGCAACTAATGAAAAACTGTTTTTT. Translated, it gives CASSRGQGATNEKLFF.

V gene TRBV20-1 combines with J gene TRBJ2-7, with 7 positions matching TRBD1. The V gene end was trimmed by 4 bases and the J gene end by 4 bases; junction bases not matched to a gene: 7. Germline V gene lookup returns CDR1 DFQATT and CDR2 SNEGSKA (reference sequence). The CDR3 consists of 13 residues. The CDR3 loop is CSATSTGYYEQYF. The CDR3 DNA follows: TGCAGTGCTACCTCGACAGGGTATTACGAGCAGTACTTC.

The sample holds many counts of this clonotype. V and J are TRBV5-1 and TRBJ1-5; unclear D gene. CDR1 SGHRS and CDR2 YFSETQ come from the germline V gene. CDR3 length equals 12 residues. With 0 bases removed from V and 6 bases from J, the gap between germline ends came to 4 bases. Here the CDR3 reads CASSLEGQPQHF. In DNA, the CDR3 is TGCGCCAGCAGCTTGGAGGGTCAGCCCCAGCATTTT.

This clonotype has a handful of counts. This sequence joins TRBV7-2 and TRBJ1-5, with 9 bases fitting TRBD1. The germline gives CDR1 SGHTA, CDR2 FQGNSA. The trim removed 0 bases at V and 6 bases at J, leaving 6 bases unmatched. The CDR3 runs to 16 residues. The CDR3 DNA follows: TGTGCCAGCAGCTTAGCGAGGGACAGGGCGTTTCAGCCCCAGCATTTT. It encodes CASSLARDRAFQPQHF.

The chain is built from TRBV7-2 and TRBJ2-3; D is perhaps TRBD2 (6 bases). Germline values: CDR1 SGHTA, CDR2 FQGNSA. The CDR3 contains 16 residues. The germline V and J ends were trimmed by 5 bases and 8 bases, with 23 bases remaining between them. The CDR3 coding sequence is TGTGCCAGCAGCCCAAGCACGGGCGGGGCCGGAGGTACGCAGTATTTT. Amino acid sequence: CASSPSTGGAGGTQYF.

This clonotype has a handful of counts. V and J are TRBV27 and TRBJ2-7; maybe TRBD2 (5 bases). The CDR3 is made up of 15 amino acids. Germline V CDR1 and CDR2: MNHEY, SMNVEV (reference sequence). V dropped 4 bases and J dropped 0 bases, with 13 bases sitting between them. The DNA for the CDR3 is TGTGCCAGCAGTTCACCGACGGGAAGCTCCTACGAGCAGTACTTC. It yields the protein CASSSPTGSSYEQYF.

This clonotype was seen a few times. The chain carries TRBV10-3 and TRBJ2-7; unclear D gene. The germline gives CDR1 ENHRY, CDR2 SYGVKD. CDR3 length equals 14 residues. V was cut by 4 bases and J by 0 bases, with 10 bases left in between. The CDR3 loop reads CAISGGTLSYEQYF. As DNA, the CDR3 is TGTGCCATCAGTGGGGGTACCCTCTCCTACGAGCAGTACTTC.

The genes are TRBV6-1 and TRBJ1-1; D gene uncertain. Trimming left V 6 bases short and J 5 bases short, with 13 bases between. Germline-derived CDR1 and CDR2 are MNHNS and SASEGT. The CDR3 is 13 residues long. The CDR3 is CASSPLAVTEAFF. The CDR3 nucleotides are TGTGCCAGCAGCCCCCTCGCCGTGACTGAAGCTTTCTTT.

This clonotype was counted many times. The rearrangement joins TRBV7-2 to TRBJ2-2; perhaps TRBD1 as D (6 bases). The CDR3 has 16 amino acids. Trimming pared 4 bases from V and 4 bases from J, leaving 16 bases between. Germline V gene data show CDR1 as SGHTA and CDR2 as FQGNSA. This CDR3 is CASSSATGQITGELFF. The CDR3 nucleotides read TGTGCCAGCAGCTCAGCGACGGGACAAATCACCGGGGAGCTGTTTTTT. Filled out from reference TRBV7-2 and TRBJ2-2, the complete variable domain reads GAGVSQSPSNKVTEKGKDVELRCDPISGHTALYWYRQSLGQGLEFLIYFQGNSAPDKSGLPSDRFSAERTGGSVSTLTIQRTQQEDSAVYLCASSSATGQITGELFFGEGSRLTVL.

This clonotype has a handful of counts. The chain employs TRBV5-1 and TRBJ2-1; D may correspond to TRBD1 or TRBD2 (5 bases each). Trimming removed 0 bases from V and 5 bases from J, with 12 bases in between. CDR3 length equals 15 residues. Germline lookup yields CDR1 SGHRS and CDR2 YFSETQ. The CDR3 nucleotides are TGCGCCAGCAGCTTGGGTGGGACGGAAGACAATGAGCAGTTCTTC. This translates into CASSLGGTEDNEQFF.

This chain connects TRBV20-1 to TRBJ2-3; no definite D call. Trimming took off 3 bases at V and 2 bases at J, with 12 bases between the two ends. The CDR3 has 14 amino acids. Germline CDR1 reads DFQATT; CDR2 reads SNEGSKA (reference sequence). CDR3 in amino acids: CSARDLGFTDTQYF. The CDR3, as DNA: TGCAGTGCTAGGGACCTTGGGTTCACAGATACGCAGTATTTT.

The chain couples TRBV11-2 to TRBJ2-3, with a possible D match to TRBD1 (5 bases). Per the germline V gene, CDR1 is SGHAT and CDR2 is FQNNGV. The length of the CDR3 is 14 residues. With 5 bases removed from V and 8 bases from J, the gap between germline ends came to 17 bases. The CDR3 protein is CASSLPGSTSTQYF. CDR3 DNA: TGTGCCAGCAGCCTTCCAGGGTCGACCAGTACGCAGTATTTT. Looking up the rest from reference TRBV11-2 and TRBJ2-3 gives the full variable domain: EAGVAQSPRYKIIEKRQSVAFWCNPISGHATLYWYQQILGQGPKLLIQFQNNGVVDDSQLPKDRFSAERLKGVDSTLKIQPAKLEDSAVYLCASSLPGSTSTQYFGPGTRLTVL.

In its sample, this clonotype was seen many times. CDR3 DNA sequence: TGTGCCAGCACAAGGGGTTATGAGCAGTTCTTC. It encodes CASTRGYEQFF. The chain has TRBV6-2 or TRBV6-3 and TRBJ2-1; a possible D gene is TRBD1 (5 bases). This CDR3 has 11 amino acids. Deletions cut 7 bases from V and 8 bases from J, with 9 bases between. Germline V lookup: CDR1 MNHEY, CDR2 SVGEGT.

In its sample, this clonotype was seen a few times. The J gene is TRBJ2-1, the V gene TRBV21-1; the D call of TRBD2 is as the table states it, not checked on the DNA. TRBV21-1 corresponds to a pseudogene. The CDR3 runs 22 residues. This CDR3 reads CASSKFKKERGTSGIFYNEQFF. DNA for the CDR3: TGTGCCAGCAGCAAATTTAAGAAGGAGAGAGGGACTAGCGGGATCTTCTACAATGAGCAGTTCTTC.

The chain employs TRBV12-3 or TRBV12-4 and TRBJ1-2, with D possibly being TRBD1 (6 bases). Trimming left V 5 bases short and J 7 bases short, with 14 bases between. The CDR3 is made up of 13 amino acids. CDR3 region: CASSAGRGSGYTF. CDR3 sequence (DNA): TGTGCCAGCAGTGCCGGCAGGGGCAGTGGCTACACCTTC.

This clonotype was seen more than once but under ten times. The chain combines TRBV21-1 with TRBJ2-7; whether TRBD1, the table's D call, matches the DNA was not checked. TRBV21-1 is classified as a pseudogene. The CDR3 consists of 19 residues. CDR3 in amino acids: CASSKIKGRGGSLSYEQYF. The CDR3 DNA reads TGTGCCAGCAGCAAAATCAAGGGGCGGGGCGGATCCCTCTCCTACGAGCAGTACTTC.

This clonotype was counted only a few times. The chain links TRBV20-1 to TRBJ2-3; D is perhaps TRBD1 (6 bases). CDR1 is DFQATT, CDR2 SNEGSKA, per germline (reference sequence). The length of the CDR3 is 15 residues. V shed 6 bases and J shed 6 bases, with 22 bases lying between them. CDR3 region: CSASDRRKFGDTQYF. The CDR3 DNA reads TGCAGTGCCTCCGACAGGAGGAAGTTCGGGGATACGCAGTATTTT.

Here the CDR3 DNA reads TGTGCCAGCAGCCTGAGACCATCTACTAGCACAGATACGCAGTATTTT. It specifies CASSLRPSTSTDTQYF. The rearrangement joins TRBV7-6 to TRBJ2-3; D unclear. The CDR3 is made up of 16 amino acids. Germline assignment: CDR1 SGHVS and CDR2 FNYEAQ. V was shortened by 5 bases and J by 0 bases, with 15 bases between the two germline ends.

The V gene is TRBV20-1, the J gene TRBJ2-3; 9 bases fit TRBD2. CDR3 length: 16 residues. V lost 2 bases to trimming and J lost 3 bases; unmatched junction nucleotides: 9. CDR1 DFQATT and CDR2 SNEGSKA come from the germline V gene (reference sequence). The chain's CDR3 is CSARSGRGGWTDTQYF. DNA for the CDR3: TGCAGTGCTAGATCCGGGCGGGGGGGATGGACAGATACGCAGTATTTT.

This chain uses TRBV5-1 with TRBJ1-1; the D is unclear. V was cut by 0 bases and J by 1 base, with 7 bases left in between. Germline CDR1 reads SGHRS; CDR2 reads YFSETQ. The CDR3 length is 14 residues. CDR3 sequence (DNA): TGCGCCAGCAGCTTGGGGTCCCCGAACACTGAAGCTTTCTTT. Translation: CASSLGSPNTEAFF.

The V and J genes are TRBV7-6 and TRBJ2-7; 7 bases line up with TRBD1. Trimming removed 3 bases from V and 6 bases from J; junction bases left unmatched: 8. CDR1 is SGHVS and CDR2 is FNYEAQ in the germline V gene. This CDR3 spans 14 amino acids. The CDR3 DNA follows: TGTGCCAGCAGCTTTACTCAGGGGGTAGGCGAGCAGTACTTC. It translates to CASSFTQGVGEQYF.

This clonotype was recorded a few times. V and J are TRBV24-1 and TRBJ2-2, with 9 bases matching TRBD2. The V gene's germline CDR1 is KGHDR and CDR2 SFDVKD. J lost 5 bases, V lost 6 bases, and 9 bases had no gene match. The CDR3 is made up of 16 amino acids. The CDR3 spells CATSSPGTSLTGELFF. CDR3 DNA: TGTGCCACCAGTTCCCCCGGGACTAGCTTAACCGGGGAGCTGTTTTTT.

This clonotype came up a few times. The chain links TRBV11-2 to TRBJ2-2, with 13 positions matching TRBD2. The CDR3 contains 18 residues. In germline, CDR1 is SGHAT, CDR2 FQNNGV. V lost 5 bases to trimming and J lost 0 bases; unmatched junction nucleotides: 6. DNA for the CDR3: TGTGCCAGCAGCCTCAGGGGACTAGCGGGAACGAACACCGGGGAGCTGTTTTTT. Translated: CASSLRGLAGTNTGELFF.

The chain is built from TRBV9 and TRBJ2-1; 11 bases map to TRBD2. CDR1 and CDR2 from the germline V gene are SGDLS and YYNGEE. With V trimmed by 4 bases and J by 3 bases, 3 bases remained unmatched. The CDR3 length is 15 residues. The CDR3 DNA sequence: TGTGCCAGCAGCCCGACTAGCGGGAACTACAATGAGCAGTTCTTC. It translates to CASSPTSGNYNEQFF.

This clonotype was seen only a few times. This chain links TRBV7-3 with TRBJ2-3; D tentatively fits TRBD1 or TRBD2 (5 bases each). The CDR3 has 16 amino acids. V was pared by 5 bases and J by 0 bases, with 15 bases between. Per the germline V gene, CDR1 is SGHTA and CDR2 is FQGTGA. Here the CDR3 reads CASSLSGGKSTDTQYF. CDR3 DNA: TGTGCCAGCAGCCTCTCTGGGGGTAAGAGCACAGATACGCAGTATTTT.

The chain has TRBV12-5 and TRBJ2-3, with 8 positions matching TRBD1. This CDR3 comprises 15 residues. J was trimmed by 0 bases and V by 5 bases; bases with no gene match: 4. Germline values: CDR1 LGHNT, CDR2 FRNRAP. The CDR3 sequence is CASGGRTGSTDTQYF. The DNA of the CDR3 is TGTGCTAGTGGTGGCAGGACAGGGAGCACAGATACGCAGTATTTT.